The 20 T cell receptor beta chains in this list originate from one sample, sequenced in a study of T cells in Graves' hyperthyroidism and ophthalmopathy. RNA transcripts provided the source from which TCR beta CDR3 regions were amplified. In the first-round RT-PCR of the TCR CDR3, the HTBI primer set was used. TCRdb independently ran MiXCR on the multiplex PCR reads; one entry per CDR3 protein. The sample has 300,000 to 450,000 distinct CDR3 sequences, less than 20% seen once. Sample: blood. All receptors derive from a woman aged 40 to 50 with Graves' ophthalmopathy.

Ten or more counts support this clonotype. This chain connects TRBV6-1 to TRBJ2-7, with TRBD1 identical over 9 bases. V gave up 7 bases and J gave up 3 bases; unmatched junction bases: 4. This CDR3 is built from 13 residues. Germline V lookup: CDR1 MNHNS, CDR2 SASEGT. The CDR3 nucleotides read TGTGCCAGCATCCGGGACAGGGTCTACGAGCAGTACTTC. This translates into CASIRDRVYEQYF.

This clonotype was observed many times. J is TRBJ2-5 and V is TRBV24-1; 7 nucleotides agree with TRBD2. The V gene end was trimmed by 9 bases and the J gene end by 2 bases; junction bases not matched to a gene: 5. The CDR3 contains 13 residues. Germline CDR1 is KGHDR and CDR2 is SFDVKD. The CDR3 nucleotides read TGTGCCACCGGGGAGGGAGGTCAAGAGACCCAGTACTTC. This encodes CATGEGGQETQYF.

There are many counts of this clonotype. The chain is built from TRBV5-1 and TRBJ2-7; 8 positions match TRBD1. With 4 bases clipped from V and 3 bases from J, the junction kept 3 bases outside the gene matches. CDR1 and CDR2 (germline): SGHRS, YFSETQ. The CDR3 loop spans 13 amino acids. CDR3 in amino acids: CASSHGQGYEQYF. The CDR3 coding sequence is TGCGCCAGCAGCCATGGACAGGGCTACGAGCAGTACTTC.

There are many counts of this clonotype. The chain is built from TRBV3-1 and TRBJ2-7, with TRBD2 matching over 13 bases. With V trimmed by 5 bases and J by 3 bases, 4 bases remained unmatched. Germline V gene data show CDR1 as LGHDT and CDR2 as YNNKEL (reference sequence). The CDR3 covers 15 residues. This CDR3 reads CASSTRLAGGYEQYF. The DNA for the CDR3 is TGTGCCAGCAGCACCCGACTAGCGGGAGGCTACGAGCAGTACTTC.

The rearrangement links TRBV6-2 or TRBV6-3 to TRBJ2-7; 8 bases are a match to TRBD1. The CDR3 spans 14 residues. Germline CDR1 and CDR2: MNHEY and SVGEGT. The V segment lost 5 bases and the J segment 4 bases; nucleotides outside the gene matches: 7. The CDR3 bases are TGTGCCAGCAGTGAGACAGGGGCCACTTACGAGCAGTACTTC. It yields the protein CASSETGATYEQYF.

This clonotype was picked up many times. This rearrangement joins TRBV6-5 to TRBJ2-5; D not certain. The germline CDR1 and CDR2 sequences are MNHEY and SVGAGI. The V end lost 3 bases, the J end lost 5 bases, and 10 bases lay between the germline ends. The CDR3 contains 13 residues. CDR3 coding DNA: TGTGCCAGCAGTTATGGGTTAAGGGAGACCCAGTACTTC. It is translated as CASSYGLRETQYF.

This clonotype appeared many times. The chain employs TRBV7-2 and TRBJ2-7; the match to TRBD1 covers 11 bases. Losses at the gene ends were 5 bases for V and 10 bases for J; bases not matched to a gene: 10. CDR3 size: 14 residues. Germline V lookup: CDR1 SGHTA, CDR2 FQGNSA. Here the CDR3 reads CASSKGDRGYQQYF. The CDR3 DNA sequence: TGTGCCAGCAGCAAGGGGGACAGGGGGTACCAACAGTACTTC.

This clonotype came up many times. The chain recombines TRBV4-1 with TRBJ1-2, with 7 bases that match TRBD1. There are 16 residues in the CDR3. Germline V gene sequence: CDR1 MGHRA, CDR2 YSYEKL. With V trimmed by 5 bases and J by 7 bases, 16 bases remained unmatched. The CDR3 nucleotides read TGCGCCAGCAGCATACACCCCTTCGACAGGGAGGTTGGCTACACCTTC. Translated: CASSIHPFDREVGYTF.

This clonotype was detected ten times or more. The chain combines TRBV27 with TRBJ1-1; D might be TRBD1 (5 bases). This CDR3 is built from 17 residues. V shed 10 bases and J shed 0 bases, with 24 bases lying between them. Germline V gives CDR1 MNHEY, CDR2 SMNVEV (reference sequence). The CDR3 DNA reads TGTGCCATCCTATCCGGGACGGCGGTTTTGCTGAACACTGAAGCTTTCTTT. Protein sequence: CAILSGTAVLLNTEAFF.

V gene TRBV5-1 combines with J gene TRBJ2-7; D is perhaps TRBD1 (5 bases). V shed 2 bases and J shed 3 bases, with 9 bases lying between them. The CDR3 contains 13 residues. Germline CDR1 reads SGHRS; CDR2 reads YFSETQ. The CDR3 DNA reads as TGCGCCAGCAGCTTAGAGGACAACTACGAGCAGTACTTC. Its translation is CASSLEDNYEQYF.

This clonotype has at least ten counts. The chain joins TRBV5-1 to TRBJ1-1; 9 nucleotides match TRBD1. CDR3 size: 15 residues. V shed 4 bases, J shed 3 bases, and the junction held 7 bases outside the gene matches. Germline V gene lookup returns CDR1 SGHRS and CDR2 YFSETQ. The CDR3: CASSGGDRVDTEAFF. CDR3 in DNA: TGCGCCAGCAGCGGGGGGGACAGGGTGGACACTGAAGCTTTCTTT.

This clonotype appeared a few times. A much larger clone sits a single nucleotide away, making a read error possible. This chain uses TRBV12-5 with TRBJ1-5, with D tentatively TRBD1 (5 bases). The germline V and J ends were trimmed by 6 bases and 7 bases, with 13 bases remaining between them. This CDR3 comprises 13 residues. Germline V lookup: CDR1 LGHNT, CDR2 FRNRAP. The CDR3 loop is CASGLTEGQPQHF. CDR3 DNA sequence: TGTGCTAGTGGATTGACAGAAGGGCAGCCCCAGCATTTT. The whole variable domain, remainder taken from reference TRBV12-5 and TRBJ1-5, is DARVTQTPRHKVTEMGQEVTMRCQPILGHNTVFWYRQTMMQGLELLAYFRNRAPLDDSGMPKDRFSAEMPDATLATLKIQPSEPRDSAVYFCASGLTEGQPQHFGDGTRLSIL.

This clonotype was detected ten times or more. The gene calls are TRBV9 and TRBJ2-7; D is possibly TRBD2 (6 bases). The germline V and J ends were trimmed by 2 bases and 6 bases, with 9 bases remaining between them. The CDR3 runs to 12 residues. CDR1 is SGDLS, CDR2 YYNGEE, per germline. The CDR3 loop is CASSVLGGEQYF. As DNA, the CDR3 is TGTGCCAGCAGCGTTTTGGGGGGCGAGCAGTACTTC.

This clonotype has a count of ten or more. V and J are TRBV6-2 or TRBV6-3 and TRBJ2-7; 10 bases are a match to TRBD2. In germline, CDR1 is MNHEY, CDR2 SVGEGT. The CDR3 spans 13 residues. V was pared by 6 bases and J by 6 bases, with 5 bases of the junction left unmatched. The chain's CDR3 is CASSSGRVSEQYF. The DNA of the CDR3 is TGTGCCAGCAGCAGCGGGAGGGTTTCCGAGCAGTACTTC.

This clonotype was seen ten or more times. The chain links TRBV2 to TRBJ2-2, with 8 nucleotides matching TRBD2. The length of the CDR3 is 15 residues. V trimming: 6 bases; J trimming: 3 bases; junction bases outside the gene matches: 6. The germline gives CDR1 SNHLY, CDR2 FYNNEI. The CDR3 DNA sequence: TGTGCCAGCAGATTGACTAGCGCCCACACCGGGGAGCTGTTTTTT. Protein product: CASRLTSAHTGELFF.

A remark on this clonotype: This sequence may be a read error, since a much larger clone differs from it by one base. A read error is likely, as this CDR3 ends without the conserved phenylalanine or tryptophan. The rearrangement links TRBV5-1 to TRBJ1-1; no firm D call. The germline CDR1 and CDR2 sequences are SGHRS and YFSETQ. This CDR3 comprises 13 residues. V was trimmed by 1 base and J by 7 bases, leaving 11 bases between them. The CDR3 protein is CASSLFQRNEAFV. CDR3 in DNA: TGCGCCAGCAGCTTGTTCCAGAGAAATGAAGCTTTCGTT.

This clonotype was picked up a small number of times. The rearrangement links TRBV18 to TRBJ2-2; 9 nucleotides line up with TRBD1. Germline V gene lookup returns CDR1 KGHSH and CDR2 LQKENI. J was trimmed by 2 bases and V by 5 bases; bases with no gene match: 3. This CDR3 has 15 residues. CDR3 nucleotides: TGTGCCAGCTCAAGGACAGGGGCAAACACCGGGGAGCTGTTTTTT. Translation: CASSRTGANTGELFF.

The chain has TRBV24-1 and TRBJ2-7, with D possibly matching TRBD2 (5 bases). This CDR3 contains 12 residues. The germline V and J ends were trimmed by 2 bases and 6 bases, with 7 bases remaining between them. Germline lookup yields CDR1 KGHDR and CDR2 SFDVKD. CDR3 in amino acids: CATSDSGSEQYF. DNA of the CDR3: TGTGCCACCAGTGATTCGGGGAGCGAGCAGTACTTC.

This clonotype was counted many times. The rearrangement uses TRBV15 and TRBJ1-1, with a weak D call TRBD1 (5 bases). The CDR3 is 13 residues long. The germline V gene has CDR1 LNHNV and CDR2 YYDKDF (reference sequence). V was shortened by 3 bases and J by 6 bases, with 11 bases between the two germline ends. The CDR3 DNA reads as TGTGCCACCAGCAGCGGAGGGGTTCCTGAAGCTTTCTTT. Its translation: CATSSGGVPEAFF.

This clonotype was picked up many times. V and J are TRBV2 and TRBJ2-5; 10 bases align to TRBD1. The CDR3 spans 15 residues. V shed 6 bases and J 2 bases; nucleotides not matched to a gene: 6. The germline CDR1 and CDR2 sequences are SNHLY and FYNNEI. The CDR3 loop reads CASRRDRGIQETQYF. The DNA of the CDR3 is TGTGCCAGCAGGAGGGACAGGGGTATTCAAGAGACCCAGTACTTC.